This T cell receptor (beta chain) was captured by sequencing in a study of T cells in Graves' hyperthyroidism and ophthalmopathy (dated by TCRdb to the late 2010s). Background for the entire study: A discovery cohort of about a hundred patients, about 43 with Graves' ophthalmopathy and approximately 57 with stable Graves' hyperthyroidism, was used to find distinguishing TCR V-J signatures. Prospective prediction of ophthalmopathy was tested in an independent validation cohort consisting of about 19 hyperthyroidism patients and around 16 patients who later progressed to ophthalmopathy. The 75 to 100 discovery patients were divided at random into training and test sets in a 7:3 ratio. Thyroid tissue and blood T-cell repertoires from about six Graves' hyperthyroidism patients were also compared in the study. Once sampling was done, hyperthyroidism patients were given methimazole at a starting dose of 30 mg daily, whereas ophthalmopathy patients were given high-dose intravenous methylprednisolone. TCR Vbeta CDR3 sequencing of approximately 140 peripheral blood samples (under 45 ophthalmopathy, about 80 hyperthyroidism and roughly 17 progressor patients) is reported in the paper.

TCR beta CDR3 regions were amplified from RNA transcripts. A first-round RT-PCR of the TCR CDR3 used the HTBI primer set with the Qiagen OneStep RT-PCR kit. Libraries were constructed in a second round of multiplex PCR, after which size selection and purification were performed. Libraries were sequenced paired-end with 100 bp reads on an Illumina HiSeq2000. For the original study's pipeline: SOAPnuke was used to process the raw data, removing reads that contained adapters or uncalled bases, had a mean Phred below 15, or lacked an exact match to the constant primer or identifier. COPE v1.2.5 was used to merge the high-quality paired reads, and each unique nucleotide sequence was defined as a clonotype. MiTCR v1.1 was used to align clonotypes to the IMGT TRBV, TRBD and TRBJ reference segments. The analysis included only V-J combinations with a frequency above 0.0001, which together covered approximately 99% of the repertoires. A TCS score was defined as the ratio between F50 (clonal expansion) and ExV (chaos), using BLOSUM62-based TCRdist between CDR3 peptides within each V-J. Welch's t-statistics and random forest reduced several hundred V-J features to roughly 13, which were used in a naive Bayes classifier (R e1071). Thyroid-blood repertoire similarity was quantified with the Morisita-Horn index. Clones were called with MiXCR by TCRdb after fastp trimmed the public reads at Q25, and only in-frame beta chains were retained. Identical CDR3 protein sequences are pooled into one entry, listed with their most common genes and DNA. V and J calls and clone size were set by TCRdb, not the authors. A total of roughly 500,000 distinct CDR3 sequences appear in this sample, just over 45% of them only once. Clones ranked in the top ten supply around 17% of the sample.

This clonotype was seen ten or more times. Its antigen is not yet known. No base-level quality is on record; no much larger clone is a single base apart. Patients with uncontrolled infections, other autoimmune diseases, pregnancy or lactation were excluded. Diagnoses relied on clinical symptoms, serum thyroxine and TRAb, thyroid ultrasound and orbital computed tomography. Trizol reagent was used to extract total RNA, and RNA quality was then checked on an Agilent 2100 Bioanalyzer. Broad study findings and their caveats: Ophthalmopathy was separated from stable hyperthyroidism by a 13 V-J signature model, with around 90% sensitivity and about 81% specificity obtained in cross-validation and 80%/75% obtained in testing. In validation, the model predicted progression to ophthalmopathy with around 71% sensitivity and 72% to 85% specificity, a median of roughly seven months before onset. Sample size was not statistically predetermined, and blinding of investigators to group allocation was not performed. Most expanded thyroid clonotypes (frequency above 0.001) were also detected in blood, suggesting blood repertoires may reflect thyroid immune responses.

This clonotype was sampled from an adult woman with Graves' disease, either hyperthyroidism or ophthalmopathy (not recorded which). Sequenced: peripheral blood or thyroid tissue (not recorded which).

The CDR3 region: CARRGQGWGYTF. The DNA is as follows: TGTGCCAGACGGGGACAGGGTTGGGGCTACACCTTC. The rearranged segments are TRBV2 and TRBJ1-2; 9 central bases correspond to TRBD1. The germline V gene encodes CDR1 SNHLY and CDR2 FYNNEI. V lost 9 bases and J lost 8 bases, and the count of bases not matched to a germline gene is 7. Taken from cysteine to phenylalanine, the CDR3 has 12 residues. Only CDR3 DNA remains: 36 bases, in frame from the first base.